One and the same sample provided the 17 T cell receptor beta chains below, sequenced in a study of cytomegalovirus exposure and HLA in healthy donors. This PCR relied on a set of 60 Vbeta primers and 13 Jbeta primers. The method was immunoSEQ multiplex PCR; TCRdb's version includes in-frame clones alone and lacks a portion of them. The profile shows over 150,000 clones, roughly 82% of them singletons. Sequences were obtained from PBMCs. Receptors were obtained from a man in his forties or fifties in good health and CMV-seropositive.

The chain links TRBV7-6 to TRBJ2-7, with 7 bases aligning to TRBD2. The CDR3 consists of 14 residues. Germline CDR1 is SGHVS and CDR2 is FNYEAQ. V lost 2 bases and J lost 4; bases outside the gene matches: 5. This CDR3 is CASSLWGGSYEQYF. CDR3 in DNA: TGTGCCAGCAGCTTATGGGGGGGATCTTACGAGCAGTACTTC. Full variable domain (missing parts from reference TRBV7-6 and TRBJ2-7): GAGVSQSPRYKVTKRGQDVALRCDPISGHVSLYWYRQALGQGPEFLTYFNYEAQQDKSGLPNDRFSAERPEGSISTLTIQRTEQRDSAMYRCASSLWGGSYEQYFGPGTRLTVT.

This chain uses TRBV27 with TRBJ2-3; D not certain. Germline V gene data show CDR1 as MNHEY and CDR2 as SMNVEV (reference sequence). CDR3 size: 14 residues. V dropped 10 bases and J dropped 0 bases, with 14 bases sitting between them. The CDR3 nucleotides read TGTGCCACCGGCAGGATCTCTAGCACAGATACGCAGTATTTT. Translating it yields CATGRISSTDTQYF.

This CDR3 is CASSQEGQGSGTQYF. In DNA form, the CDR3 reads TGTGCCAGCAGCCAAGAGGGGCAGGGGTCAGGGACCCAGTACTTC. The chain carries TRBV4-2 and TRBJ2-5; D perhaps matches TRBD1 (6 bases). From germline, CDR1 is LGHNA and CDR2 YNFKEQ. This CDR3 region has 15 residues. The V gene lost 0 bases and the J gene lost 7 bases, with 15 bases spanning the gap.

V gene TRBV19 combines with J gene TRBJ1-5; weak D call: TRBD1 (6 bases). Trimming shortened V by 4 bases and J by 4 bases, and 11 bases separated the two germline ends. The CDR3 runs 14 residues. Germline lookup yields CDR1 LNHDA and CDR2 SQIVND (reference sequence). The CDR3 DNA is TGTGCCAGTAGTACAACAGGGCCTAATCAGCCCCAGCATTTT. As protein: CASSTTGPNQPQHF.

The chain combines TRBV5-1 with TRBJ1-3; TRBD1 matches at 10 bases. The length of the CDR3 is 16 residues. Germline CDR1 is SGHRS and CDR2 is YFSETQ. Trimming removed 0 bases from V and 4 bases from J; junction bases left unmatched: 4. The CDR3 bases are TGCGCCAGCAGCTTGGGGGACAGGGGCGTCGGAAACACCATATATTTT. Its protein product is CASSLGDRGVGNTIYF. The variable domain in full, with the rest retrieved from reference TRBV5-1 and TRBJ1-3, is KAGVTQTPRYLIKTRGQQVTLSCSPISGHRSVSWYQQTPGQGLQFLFEYFSETQRNKGNFPGRFSGRQFSNSRSEMNVSTLELGDSALYLCASSLGDRGVGNTIYFGEGSWLTVV.

V and J are TRBV9 and TRBJ2-2; TRBD1 matches at 7 bases. The CDR3 length is 14 residues. V was pared by 3 bases and J by 4 bases, with 3 bases of the junction left unmatched. In germline, CDR1 is SGDLS, CDR2 YYNGEE. This CDR3 is CASSADRATGELFF. For the CDR3, the DNA is TGTGCCAGCAGCGCAGACAGGGCCACCGGGGAGCTGTTTTTT.

This clone was seen only once. The chain joins TRBV14 to TRBJ2-7; TRBD1 might be the D (5 bases). The CDR3 is 14 residues long. V was cut by 1 base and J by 3 bases, with 10 bases left in between. The germline V gene encodes CDR1 SGHDN and CDR2 FVKESK. The CDR3 sequence is CASSQVQGSYEQYF. CDR3 bases: TGTGCCAGCAGCCAAGTCCAGGGTAGCTACGAGCAGTACTTC.

The V and J genes are TRBV9 and TRBJ2-7, with D maybe TRBD2 (6 bases). Germline V gene data show CDR1 as SGDLS and CDR2 as YYNGEE. There are 12 residues in the CDR3. Trimming shortened V by 7 bases and J by 3 bases, and 11 bases separated the two germline ends. CDR3 protein: CASSGGGYEQYF. DNA for the CDR3: TGTGCCAGCTCCGGGGGAGGCTACGAGCAGTACTTC.

The chain links TRBV5-4 to TRBJ2-7; 10 bases line up with TRBD1. Germline V CDR1 and CDR2: SGHNT, YYREEE (reference sequence). The V gene end was trimmed by 4 bases and the J gene end by 5 bases; junction bases not matched to a gene: 6. This CDR3 has 14 amino acids. CDR3 sequence: CASSIRDRGNEQYF. In nucleotides, the CDR3 is TGTGCCAGCAGCATCCGGGACAGGGGTAACGAGCAGTACTTC.

The chain combines TRBV7-3 with TRBJ2-7; tentative D call: TRBD1 (6 bases). CDR3 size: 15 residues. Germline loops: CDR1 SGHTA, CDR2 FQGTGA. Trimming took 1 base from V and 0 from J, leaving 10 bases between them. The CDR3 loop reads CASSLMAGASYEQYF. The CDR3 nucleotides are TGTGCCAGCAGCTTAATGGCAGGGGCCTCCTACGAGCAGTACTTC.

This chain joins TRBV7-9 and TRBJ1-2, with a weak D call TRBD1 (6 bases). Germline V lookup: CDR1 SEHNR, CDR2 FQNEAQ (reference sequence). CDR3 length: 16 residues. V lost 5 bases, J lost 0 bases, and 16 bases lay in between. The CDR3 loop is CASSPRDIKANYGYTF. In DNA form, the CDR3 reads TGTGCCAGCAGCCCCCGGGACATCAAAGCTAACTATGGCTACACCTTC.

The V call is TRBV9, the J call TRBJ1-5; 7 bases line up with TRBD1. V shed 0 bases and J 6 bases; nucleotides not matched to a gene: 3. CDR3 length: 14 residues. Per the germline V gene, CDR1 is SGDLS and CDR2 is YYNGEE. CDR3 protein: CASSVEGGPQPQHF. DNA for the CDR3: TGTGCCAGCAGCGTAGAAGGGGGCCCTCAGCCCCAGCATTTT.

The V call is TRBV28, the J call TRBJ1-5; TRBD1 is a possible D gene (6 bases). Deletions cut 2 bases from V and 4 bases from J, with 9 bases between. This CDR3 spans 14 amino acids. Per the germline V gene, CDR1 is MDHEN and CDR2 is SYDVKM. CDR3 region: CASSLQGWNQPQHF. CDR3 bases: TGTGCCAGCAGTTTACAGGGGTGGAATCAGCCCCAGCATTTT.

V usage is TRBV4-1 and J usage is TRBJ2-7, with no clear D. The V end lost 5 bases, the J end lost 3 bases, and 11 bases lay between the germline ends. CDR3 size: 13 residues. In germline, CDR1 is MGHRA, CDR2 YSYEKL. CDR3 amino acids: CASSFSPSYEQYF. The CDR3 DNA follows: TGCGCCAGCAGCTTCTCCCCCAGCTACGAGCAGTACTTC.

J is TRBJ1-2 and V is TRBV18; 7 bases are shared with TRBD1. V gave up 3 bases and J gave up 6 bases; unmatched junction bases: 13. Germline values: CDR1 KGHSH, CDR2 LQKENI. The CDR3 loop spans 16 amino acids. For the CDR3, the DNA is TGTGCCAGCTCACCTTCTGGGGTGAAAGGGGGCGATGGCTACACCTTC. Translating gives CASSPSGVKGGDGYTF.

V usage is TRBV4-2 and J usage is TRBJ2-1; 13 bases agree with TRBD2. Germline-derived CDR1 and CDR2 are LGHNA and YNFKEQ. CDR3 size: 17 residues. J lost 6 bases, V lost 1 base, and 6 bases had no gene match. CDR3 coding DNA: TGTGCCAGCAGCCAAGTCGCCGGGACTAGCGGGACCAATGAGCAGTTCTTC. This translates into CASSQVAGTSGTNEQFF.

A few counts support this clone. The chain carries TRBV6-6 and TRBJ2-7, with TRBD2 matching over 13 bases. Germline CDR1 and CDR2: MNHNY and SVGAGI (reference sequence). The CDR3 runs 15 residues. The junction had 4 bases not matched to a gene; V was cut back by 6 bases and J by 2 bases. The CDR3 nucleotides read TGTGCCAGCAGAACCGGGACTAGCGGGACCTACGAGCAGTACTTC. Protein product: CASRTGTSGTYEQYF.